A selection of T cell receptor beta chains follows, all from one sample in a study of cytomegalovirus exposure and HLA in healthy donors. The method was immunoSEQ multiplex PCR; TCRdb's version includes in-frame clones alone and lacks a portion of them. The sample shows over 150,000 clones, 70% to 80% of them seen only once. The source material was PBMCs. These receptors were obtained from a man in his forties or fifties in good health and CMV-seropositive. CDR3s include the opening cysteine and the closing phenylalanine or tryptophan. The order of the fields is clone size, D gene, J gene, V gene, CDR3 protein, CDR3 DNA. D genes are given only for firm matches. Where a row states a size, it is once, few, many or the class of an expanded clone; other rows omit it.

>-|-|TRBJ1-2|TRBV6-1
CASSAQINYGYTF
TGTGCCAGCAGTGCACAAATTAACTATGGCTACACCTTC
>once|TRBD1|TRBJ2-1|TRBV4-3
CASSQTGTAAYNEQFF
TGCGCCAGCAGCCAAACCGGGACAGCTGCCTACAATGAGCAGTTCTTC
>few|TRBD1|TRBJ2-7|TRBV18
CASSPQLGQGVSYEQYF
TGTGCCAGCTCACCCCAATTGGGACAGGGGGTTTCCTACGAGCAGTACTTC
>-|TRBD2|TRBJ2-3|TRBV7-3
CASSPLGGGVDTQYF
TGTGCCAGCAGCCCCCTAGGTGGGGGGGTAGATACGCAGTATTTT
>-|-|TRBJ1-6|TRBV20-1
CSASRETPLHF
TGCAGTGCTAGCAGGGAAACACCCCTCCACTTT
>once|TRBD2|TRBJ2-5|TRBV2
CASTRRAGGRQETQYF
TGTGCCAGCACCCGACGAGCGGGGGGACGCCAAGAGACCCAGTACTTC
>-|-|TRBJ2-7|TRBV25-1
CASSDRGGRVYEQYF
TGTGCCAGCAGTGACAGGGGCGGGCGGGTCTACGAGCAGTACTTC
>few|-|TRBJ1-2|TRBV5-4
CASSLVYGRDYGYTF
TGTGCCAGCAGCTTGGTTTATGGCAGGGATTACGGCTACACCTTC
>-|TRBD1|TRBJ1-1|TRBV5-1
CASSALTGTGPNTEAFF
TGCGCCAGCAGCGCGTTAACTGGGACAGGGCCGAACACTGAAGCTTTCTTT
>-|-|TRBJ2-5|TRBV28
CASSSNLEVWKETQYF
TGTGCCAGCAGTTCAAATCTAGAAGTTTGGAAAGAGACCCAGTACTTC
>-|TRBD1|TRBJ1-3|TRBV5-1
CASSLGQSASGNTIYF
TGCGCCAGCAGCCTGGGACAGTCAGCATCCGGAAACACCATATATTTT
>-|-|TRBJ1-1|TRBV19
CASSMGRGTEAFF
TGTGCCAGTAGTATGGGCAGGGGAACTGAAGCTTTCTTT
>few|TRBD2|TRBJ2-5|TRBV2
CASSVAGENQETQYF
TGTGCCAGCAGCGTAGCGGGGGAGAACCAAGAGACCCAGTACTTC
>-|-|TRBJ2-5|TRBV21-1
CASSKAQETGTQETQYF
TGTGCCAGCAGCAAAGCTCAAGAGACAGGGACACAAGAGACCCAGTACTTC
>-|TRBD1|TRBJ1-6|TRBV19
CASSRDSLINSPLHF
TGTGCCAGTAGTCGGGACAGCTTAATTAATTCACCCCTCCACTTT
>-|TRBD1|TRBJ2-1|TRBV7-9
CASSRRDRGIEFF
TGTGCCAGCAGCCGACGGGACAGGGGAATTGAGTTCTTC
>-|TRBD1|TRBJ2-1|TRBV5-4
CASSSRDSLGYEQFF
TGTGCCAGCAGCTCCCGGGACAGCCTCGGCTATGAGCAGTTCTTC
>few|-|TRBJ2-5|TRBV15
CATSMGDRGGETQYF
TGTGCCACCAGCATGGGTGACAGGGGAGGGGAGACCCAGTACTTC
>-|TRBD1|TRBJ2-5|TRBV7-9
CASSLGTVMMVRETQYF
TGTGCCAGCAGCTTGGGGACAGTAATGATGGTACGAGAGACCCAGTACTTC
>-|-|TRBJ2-3|TRBV6-5
CASSSSGGADTQYF
TGTGCCAGCAGTTCATCGGGGGGCGCAGATACGCAGTATTTT
>-|TRBD1|TRBJ1-5|TRBV7-6
CASSPRGQGRQPQHF
TGTGCCAGCAGCCCGCGGGGACAGGGCAGACAGCCCCAGCATTTT
>-|TRBD1|TRBJ1-5|TRBV28
CASSLNRGSNQPQHF
TGTGCCAGCAGCCTTAACAGGGGGAGCAATCAGCCCCAGCATTTT
>-|-|TRBJ2-4|TRBV4-1
CASSQDGGGAFKNIQYF
TGCGCCAGCAGCCAAGATGGCGGAGGGGCCTTCAAAAACATTCAGTACTTC
>few|TRBD2|TRBJ2-3|TRBV5-1
CASSLTSGATDTQYF
TGCGCCAGCAGCTTGACTAGCGGGGCGACAGATACGCAGTATTTT
>-|-|TRBJ1-4|TRBV4-1
CASSQDHIRGQFNEKLFF
TGCGCCAGCAGCCAAGATCATATTAGAGGACAGTTTAATGAAAAACTGTTTTTT